These 15 T cell receptor beta chains were sequenced from one sample in a study of shared clonotypes between healthy human individuals (TCRdb year 2020). Libraries were prepared through the immunoSEQ multiplex PCR assay. TCRdb limited this immuneACCESS table to in-frame rearrangements with V and J called. A share of clones is missing; checked studies link under half to unresolved V genes, and the rest is unexplained. The sample table lists some 500,000 clones, roughly 95% of them with a count of one. The ten biggest clones cover about 0.059% of the sample. The specimen was naive CD4+ T cells sorted from blood. What this sample's cell subset or site label stands for: CD45RA+ positively selected. All receptors derive from a woman aged 25 to 39 in good health.

V usage is TRBV5-1 and J usage is TRBJ1-4, with D possibly being TRBD1 (5 bases). Germline CDR1 and CDR2: SGHRS and YFSETQ. V was shortened by 5 bases and J by 0 bases, with 11 bases between the two germline ends. The CDR3 runs 15 residues. CDR3 DNA: TGCGCCAGCAGGTCTGACAGTACAACTAATGAAAAACTGTTTTTT. Translation: CASRSDSTTNEKLFF.

This clone turned up a few times. The chain recombines TRBV27 with TRBJ1-1; 8 nucleotides line up with TRBD1. J was trimmed by 10 bases and V by 5 bases; bases with no gene match: 9. Germline V CDR1 and CDR2: MNHEY, SMNVEV (reference sequence). The CDR3 is 13 amino acids. The DNA of the CDR3 is TGTGCCAGCAGTCCACTAGGCGGACAGGGAGCTTTCTTT. Encoded protein: CASSPLGGQGAFF.

This clone has only one observation. V usage is TRBV7-2 and J usage is TRBJ2-1; the D is unclear. The germline gives CDR1 SGHTA, CDR2 FQGNSA. This CDR3 has 11 amino acids. V gave up 5 bases and J gave up 2 bases, with 1 base separating them. The CDR3 DNA follows: TGTGCCAGCAGCGCCTACAATGAGCAGTTCTTC. This sequence encodes CASSAYNEQFF. Complete variable domain (other parts from reference TRBV7-2 and TRBJ2-1): GAGVSQSPSNKVTEKGKDVELRCDPISGHTALYWYRQSLGQGLEFLIYFQGNSAPDKSGLPSDRFSAERTGGSVSTLTIQRTQQEDSAVYLCASSAYNEQFFGPGTRLTVL.

The V and J genes are TRBV15 and TRBJ2-5; 8 bases line up with TRBD1. Germline lookup yields CDR1 LNHNV and CDR2 YYDKDF (reference sequence). V gave up 1 base and J gave up 3 bases; unmatched junction bases: 7. This CDR3 is 16 amino acids long. The CDR3 here is CATSRAWPGGKETQYF. CDR3 sequence (DNA): TGTGCCACCAGCAGAGCATGGCCAGGGGGCAAAGAGACCCAGTACTTC.

This chain connects TRBV5-1 to TRBJ2-6; 9 bases line up with TRBD1. This CDR3 comprises 16 residues. Germline V gene data show CDR1 as SGHRS and CDR2 as YFSETQ. V shed 9 bases, J shed 2 bases, and the junction held 9 bases outside the gene matches. For the CDR3, the DNA is TGCGCCACACGGGACAGGGTAAGGGCTGGGGCCAACGTCCTGACTTTC. This translates into CATRDRVRAGANVLTF.

The CDR3 nucleotides are TGTGCCAGCAGTGGGGAGGGTGAACGGGACAGGGCGGCCTACGAGCAGTACTTC. Translating it yields CASSGEGERDRAAYEQYF. The genes are TRBV25-1 and TRBJ2-7; the match to TRBD1 covers 9 bases. V was pared by 4 bases and J by 2 bases, with 15 bases of the junction left unmatched. The germline V gene has CDR1 MGHDK and CDR2 SYGVNS. The CDR3 has 18 amino acids.

The chain has TRBV27 and TRBJ1-3; no clear D gene. The V gene's germline CDR1 is MNHEY and CDR2 SMNVEV (reference sequence). The V end was cut by 9 bases, the J end by 9 bases, with 6 bases between. There are 9 residues in the CDR3. The CDR3 reads CAREPTIYF. CDR3 bases: TGTGCCAGGGAGCCCACCATATATTTT.

The chain is built from TRBV5-1 and TRBJ2-7, with D maybe TRBD1 (6 bases). The CDR3 is 14 amino acids. Germline V gives CDR1 SGHRS, CDR2 YFSETQ. Trimming stripped 0 bases from V and 1 base from J, with 8 bases between. The CDR3 nucleotides read TGCGCCAGCAGCTTGGAGAGGGGGTCCTACGAGCAGTACTTC. Encoded protein: CASSLERGSYEQYF.

V and J are TRBV5-1 and TRBJ1-4, with D possibly being TRBD1 (5 bases). Germline CDR1 SGHRS, CDR2 YFSETQ. V lost 0 bases and J lost 5, with 14 bases in between. The CDR3 length is 16 residues. CDR3: CASSLVVGAGNEKLFF. The CDR3 region has the DNA TGCGCCAGCAGCTTGGTTGTAGGGGCTGGCAATGAAAAACTGTTTTTT.

V is TRBV19 and J is TRBJ2-5; TRBD1 aligns across 8 bases. The J call may be wrong; the DNA end is better matched by TRBJ2-7. Germline V gene data show CDR1 as LNHDA and CDR2 as SQIVND (reference sequence). The CDR3 has 13 residues. The CDR3 is CASSPQGAAEQYF. The CDR3 nucleotides are TGTGCCAGTAGTCCCCAGGGGGCAGCCGAGCAGTACTTC.

V gene TRBV9 combines with J gene TRBJ2-1; tentatively, D is TRBD2 (6 bases). The CDR3 extends over 15 amino acids. CDR1 is SGDLS, CDR2 YYNGEE, per germline. The ends were cut back, 0 bases at V and 9 bases at J, with 16 bases in the middle. The CDR3: CASSVVPSTRGEQFF. The CDR3 DNA sequence: TGTGCCAGCAGCGTAGTCCCTTCGACTAGAGGTGAGCAGTTCTTC. Based on the CDR3 plus reference TRBV9 and TRBJ2-1, the full variable domain is DSGVTQTPKHLITATGQRVTLRCSPRSGDLSVYWYQQSLDQGLQFLIQYYNGEERAKGNILERFSAQQFPDLHSELNLSSLELGDSALYFCASSVVPSTRGEQFFGPGTRLTVL.

J is TRBJ2-7 and V is TRBV6-1; D gene unclear. The V end was cut by 0 bases, the J end by 4 bases, with 7 bases between. This CDR3 region has 13 residues. Germline V CDR1 and CDR2: MNHNS, SASEGT. In DNA form, the CDR3 reads TGTGCCAGCAGTGAAGCGCTTGTATACGAGCAGTACTTC. Protein: CASSEALVYEQYF.

This CDR3 reads CASSLGANTGELFF. The CDR3 DNA sequence: TGTGCCAGCAGCTTAGGTGCTAACACCGGGGAGCTGTTTTTT. The chain is built from TRBV7-2 and TRBJ2-2; D gene uncertain. With 1 base removed from V and 2 bases from J, the gap between germline ends came to 5 bases. Germline values: CDR1 SGHTA, CDR2 FQGNSA. CDR3 length: 14 residues.

The V gene is TRBV9, the J gene TRBJ2-3, with TRBD2 identical over 14 bases. Trimming cost V 4 bases and J 2 bases; bases outside gene matches: 12. The germline CDR1 and CDR2 sequences are SGDLS and YYNGEE. This CDR3 contains 19 residues. This CDR3 is CASSPRGGGLAGATDTQYF. CDR3 nucleotides: TGTGCCAGCAGCCCCAGAGGGGGGGGACTAGCGGGAGCCACAGATACGCAGTATTTT.

The V and J genes are TRBV29-1 and TRBJ2-7; D may be TRBD2 (5 bases). The V end lost 4 bases, the J end lost 2 bases, and 9 bases lay between the germline ends. The length of the CDR3 is 12 residues. Germline values: CDR1 SQVTM, CDR2 ANQGSEA. The CDR3 region has the DNA TGCAGCGTTGTTCCCGGGACCTACGAGCAGTACTTC. It specifies CSVVPGTYEQYF.